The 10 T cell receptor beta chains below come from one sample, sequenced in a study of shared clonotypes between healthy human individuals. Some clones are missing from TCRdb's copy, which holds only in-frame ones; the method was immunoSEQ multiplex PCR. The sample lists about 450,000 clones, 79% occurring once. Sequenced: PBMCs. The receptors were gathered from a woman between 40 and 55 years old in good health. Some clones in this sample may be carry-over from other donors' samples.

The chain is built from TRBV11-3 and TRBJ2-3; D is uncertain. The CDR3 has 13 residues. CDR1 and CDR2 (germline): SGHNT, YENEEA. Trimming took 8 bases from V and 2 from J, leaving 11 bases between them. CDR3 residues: CASAQGATDTQYF. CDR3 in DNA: TGTGCCAGCGCACAAGGAGCCACAGATACGCAGTATTTT.

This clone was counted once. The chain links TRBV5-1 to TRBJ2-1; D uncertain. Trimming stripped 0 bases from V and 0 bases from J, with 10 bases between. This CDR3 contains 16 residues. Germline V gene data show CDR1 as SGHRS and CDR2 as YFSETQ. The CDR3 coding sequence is TGCGCCAGCAGCTTGGAGGCCCGTGGCTCCTACAATGAGCAGTTCTTC. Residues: CASSLEARGSYNEQFF.

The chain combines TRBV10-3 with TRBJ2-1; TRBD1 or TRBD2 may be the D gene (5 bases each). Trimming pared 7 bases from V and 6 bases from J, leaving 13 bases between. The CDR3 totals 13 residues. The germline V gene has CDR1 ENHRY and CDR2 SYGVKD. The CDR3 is CAITRDPSNEQFF. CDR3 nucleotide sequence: TGTGCCATCACCCGGGACCCCTCCAATGAGCAGTTCTTC.

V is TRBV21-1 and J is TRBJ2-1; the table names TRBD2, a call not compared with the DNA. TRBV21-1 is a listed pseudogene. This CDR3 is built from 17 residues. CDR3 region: CASSSQSSSFGYNEQFF. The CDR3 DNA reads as TGTGCCAGCAGCTCTCAAAGCAGTAGCTTTGGCTACAATGAGCAGTTCTTC.

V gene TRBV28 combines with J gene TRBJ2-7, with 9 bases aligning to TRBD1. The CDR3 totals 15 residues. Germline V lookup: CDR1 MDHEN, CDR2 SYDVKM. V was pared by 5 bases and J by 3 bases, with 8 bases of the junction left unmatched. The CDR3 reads CASSPSPGQGYEQYF. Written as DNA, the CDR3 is TGTGCCAGCAGTCCCAGCCCGGGACAGGGCTACGAGCAGTACTTC.

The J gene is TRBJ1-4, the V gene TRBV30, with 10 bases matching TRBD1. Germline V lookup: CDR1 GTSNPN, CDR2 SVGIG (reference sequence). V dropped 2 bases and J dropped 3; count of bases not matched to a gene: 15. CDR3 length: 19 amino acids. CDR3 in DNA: TGTGCCTGGAGTCTTTCCCGGGACAGGGGCCTTAGGGCTAATGAAAAACTGTTTTTT. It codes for CAWSLSRDRGLRANEKLFF.

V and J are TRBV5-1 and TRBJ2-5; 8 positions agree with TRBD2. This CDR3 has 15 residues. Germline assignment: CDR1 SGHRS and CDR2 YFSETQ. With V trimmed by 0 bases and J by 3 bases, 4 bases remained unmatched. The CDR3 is CASSLVPLAEETQYF. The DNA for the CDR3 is TGCGCCAGCAGCTTGGTTCCACTAGCGGAAGAGACCCAGTACTTC. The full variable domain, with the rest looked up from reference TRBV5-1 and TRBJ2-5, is KAGVTQTPRYLIKTRGQQVTLSCSPISGHRSVSWYQQTPGQGLQFLFEYFSETQRNKGNFPGRFSGRQFSNSRSEMNVSTLELGDSALYLCASSLVPLAEETQYFGPGTRLLVL.

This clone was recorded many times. DNA of the CDR3: TGTGCCAGCAGCTTAACTCCCCCGGCAGCTCCCGGTGGCTACACCTTC. Protein product: CASSLTPPAAPGGYTF. The V gene is TRBV7-2, the J gene TRBJ1-2; the D is unclear. The CDR3 spans 16 residues. V dropped 2 bases and J dropped 7 bases, with 20 bases sitting between them. The germline V gene encodes CDR1 SGHTA and CDR2 FQGNSA.

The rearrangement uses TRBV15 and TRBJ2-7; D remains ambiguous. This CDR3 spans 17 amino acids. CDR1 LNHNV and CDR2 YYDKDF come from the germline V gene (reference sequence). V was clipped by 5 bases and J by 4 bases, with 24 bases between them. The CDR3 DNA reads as TGTGCCACCAGCTCCCTCCGGTGGTATCCCTGGCTATACGAGCAGTACTTC. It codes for CATSSLRWYPWLYEQYF.

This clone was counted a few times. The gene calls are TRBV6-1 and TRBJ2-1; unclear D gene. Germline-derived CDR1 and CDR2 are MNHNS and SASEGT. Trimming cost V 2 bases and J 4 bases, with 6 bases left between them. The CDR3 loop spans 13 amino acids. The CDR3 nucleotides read TGTGCCAGCAGTGAACCACCATACAATGAGCAGTTCTTC. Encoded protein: CASSEPPYNEQFF.